This T cell receptor beta chain is drawn from a study of control samples from healthy donors and cancer patients. Generated by immunoSEQ multiplex PCR, the TCRdb table keeps only in-frame clones and is missing some. The repertoire holds over 200,000 clones, over 75% seen once, with 10% to 15% in the top ten. Material for sequencing was PBMCs. The receptor's source is a woman aged 60-70 years with lung cancer.

The CDR3 DNA reads as TGTGCCAGCGTACTCGGCGGCTACGCGGACAGCGCGGAACATTTT. It is translated as CASVLGGYADSAEHF. This chain links TRBV6-5 with TRBJ1-5, with D perhaps matching TRBD1 (6 bases). The germline V and J ends were trimmed by 8 bases and 16 bases, with 30 bases remaining between them. The CDR3 extends over 15 amino acids. Germline V lookup: CDR1 MNHEY, CDR2 SVGAGI.